The source of this TCR beta chain is a study of identical twins. This clonotype appeared a few times. TCRdb reprocessed the 5' RACE reads with MiXCR, giving one entry per CDR3 protein. The data contain 1.5 million to 2 million distinct CDR3 sequences, 25% to 35% of them singletons. The germline gives CDR1 MDHEN, CDR2 SYDVKM. The trim removed 4 bases at V and 2 bases at J, leaving 6 bases unmatched. The CDR3 contains 17 residues. This rearrangement joins TRBV28 to TRBJ2-1; 12 bases align to TRBD2. The source is a newborn girl in good health. The specimen was cord blood. Here the CDR3 DNA reads TGTGCCAGCAGTTCCTCTAGCGGGAGGGTCCCCTACAATGAGCAGTTCTTC. It specifies CASSSSSGRVPYNEQFF. Combining the CDR3 with reference TRBV28 and TRBJ2-1 gives the whole variable domain DVKVTQSSRYLVKRTGEKVFLECVQDMDHENMFWYRQDPGLGLRLIYFSYDVKMKEKGDIPEGYSVSREKKERFSLILESASTNQTSMYLCASSSSSGRVPYNEQFFGPGTRLTVL.